One and the same sample provided the 12 T cell receptor beta chains below, sequenced in a study of prognosis after radiotherapy for stage I lung cancer. Amplicons of TCR beta CDR3 were generated from genomic DNA by two-round multiplex PCR. Individual primers that were specific to each TRBV and TRBJ gene served in first-round PCR. TCRdb re-called the multiplex PCR reads with MiXCR, one entry per CDR3 protein. The table lists over 11,000 distinct CDR3 sequences, roughly 30% of them singletons. This sample comprised PBMCs, obtained before or after stereotactic body radiation therapy (not recorded which). All receptors derive from a donor over 45 with non-small cell lung cancer.

Within the sample, this clonotype is medium-sized (0.01 to 0.1%). The gene calls are TRBV28 and TRBJ2-7; 12 bases match TRBD2. CDR3 length equals 16 residues. Germline V CDR1 and CDR2: MDHEN, SYDVKM. The J segment lost 3 bases and the V segment lost 3 bases, leaving 6 bases of the junction unmatched. CDR3 sequence reads: CASSLSGLAGIYEQYF. The CDR3 coding sequence is TGTGCCAGCAGTTTGAGCGGACTAGCGGGAATCTACGAGCAGTACTTC.

This clonotype was found a few times. Given a much more abundant clone one base away, this may be a read error. CDR3 coding DNA: TGCACCAGCAGCCGGACCGGGATTAACTATGGCTACACCTTC. Encoded protein: CTSSRTGINYGYTF. The V gene is TRBV5-1, the J gene TRBJ1-2, with D uncertain. The CDR3 runs 14 residues. CDR1 is SGHRS and CDR2 is YFSETQ in the germline V gene.

About this clonotype: With a far larger clone one base away, a read error is the likely cause. The chain links TRBV6-1 to TRBJ2-1; tentatively, D is TRBD2 (5 bases). The CDR3 sequence is 12 residues long. Germline values: CDR1 MNHNS, CDR2 SASEGT. The CDR3: CVPDVGAYEQFF. The CDR3 nucleotides are TGTGTCCCAGACGTGGGAGCCTACGAGCAGTTCTTC.

This clonotype was detected many times. The chain joins TRBV7-9 to TRBJ2-1, with a tentative D call TRBD2 (5 bases). Germline CDR1 is SEHNR and CDR2 is FQNEAQ (reference sequence). Trimming left V 0 bases short and J 9 bases short, with 18 bases between. CDR3 length: 16 amino acids. Written as DNA, the CDR3 is TGTGCCAGCAGCTTAGCCCCGGGTCCGGACCGGGGTGAGCAGTTCTTC. It yields the protein CASSLAPGPDRGEQFF.

This clonotype is categorized as medium-sized. CDR3 residues: CASSSPGSNYNSPLHF. The CDR3 DNA follows: TGTGCCAGCAGTTCCCCCGGTAGCAACTATAATTCACCCCTCCACTTT. The chain links TRBV28 to TRBJ1-6; D is ambiguous. The CDR3 totals 16 residues. Germline values: CDR1 MDHEN, CDR2 SYDVKM. Trimming removed 4 bases at V and 3 bases at J, with 13 bases between.

This clonotype is medium-sized by share. The chain has TRBV20-1 and TRBJ2-1; D is uncertain. Trimming stripped 4 bases from V and 0 bases from J, with 16 bases between. Germline assignment: CDR1 DFQATT and CDR2 SNEGSKA (reference sequence). The CDR3 sequence is 16 residues long. The CDR3: CSAITSDGDSYNEQFF. The CDR3 coding sequence is TGCAGTGCTATAACATCGGACGGAGACTCCTACAATGAGCAGTTCTTC.

The rearrangement uses TRBV5-1 and TRBJ1-6, with 7 bases matching TRBD1. The CDR3 extends over 15 amino acids. Germline V CDR1 and CDR2: SGHRS, YFSETQ. J was trimmed by 9 bases and V by 4 bases; bases with no gene match: 10. CDR3 region: CASSPGDSSTSPLHF. For the CDR3, the DNA is TGCGCCAGCAGCCCGGGGGACAGTTCGACTTCACCCCTCCACTTT.

This clonotype was picked up many times. The chain joins TRBV2 to TRBJ1-1; possible D gene TRBD1, 5 bases. The CDR3 consists of 14 residues. V lost 2 bases to trimming and J lost 3 bases, with 10 bases between them. CDR1 and CDR2 from the germline V gene are SNHLY and FYNNEI. The CDR3 coding sequence is TGTGCCAGCAGTGAACAGGGAGGGGACACTGAAGCTTTCTTT. Its protein product is CASSEQGGDTEAFF.

Comment on this clonotype: Only one base separates this from a far larger clonotype, so it likely reflects a read error. This chain uses TRBV12-3 or TRBV12-4 with TRBJ2-1; D is unresolved. The CDR3 is made up of 13 amino acids. The CDR3 protein is CASSLSSYNEKFF. DNA of the CDR3: TGTGCCAGCAGTTTAAGCTCCTACAATGAGAAGTTCTTC.

This clonotype is medium-sized in the sample. The V gene is TRBV19, the J gene TRBJ2-2, with TRBD2 as a possible D gene (6 bases). Trimming pared 10 bases from V and 3 bases from J, leaving 9 bases between. The germline gives CDR1 LNHDA, CDR2 SQIVND (reference sequence). The CDR3 totals 12 residues. The CDR3 loop reads CATGGYTGELFF. CDR3 bases: TGTGCCACCGGGGGATACACCGGGGAGCTGTTTTTT.

This clonotype was recorded at least ten times. The CDR3 region is CSARRVRGTGELFF. DNA for the CDR3: TGCAGTGCTAGGCGGGTTCGAGGCACCGGGGAGCTGTTTTTT. The rearrangement links TRBV20-1 to TRBJ2-2, with D possibly being TRBD2 (5 bases). The CDR3 length is 14 residues. Germline assignment: CDR1 DFQATT and CDR2 SNEGSKA (reference sequence). V was pared by 3 bases and J by 4 bases, with 12 bases between.

By proportion, this clonotype is medium-sized (0.01 to 0.1%). CDR3 coding DNA: TGTGCCAGCAGTGAAACAGGGGGCGTTTACACCGGGGAGCTGTTTTTT. It encodes CASSETGGVYTGELFF. The rearrangement uses TRBV6-1 and TRBJ2-2, with 9 bases fitting TRBD1. This CDR3 has 16 residues. Germline CDR1 MNHNS, CDR2 SASEGT. The V and J ends lost 2 bases and 3 bases, in that order; junction bases with no gene match: 4.